This TCR beta chain is from a study of T cell repertoires in cytomegalovirus infection. Study-wide results and limits: The ex vivo response was dominated by HLA-C-restricted CMV-specific TCR beta clonotypes. Summed frequency of public TCR beta families distinguished CMV carriers with the relevant HLA.

This CDR3 has 19 amino acids. J lost 0 bases, V lost 1 base, and 6 bases had no gene match. Germline V CDR1 and CDR2: KGHDR, SFDVKD. From the reads, TCRdb called clonotypes with MiXCR, one entry per CDR3 protein. The table has about 360,000 distinct CDR3 sequences, about 35% seen once. With respect to this clonotype: Its cognate antigen is unknown.

This TCR was sampled from a human donor in good health (CMV status not recorded). Some clones in this sample may be carry-over from other donors' samples. The material sequenced was cultured PBMCs, taken from culture after CMV antigen stimulation. The chain uses TRBV24-1 and TRBJ2-3; TRBD2 agrees at 13 bases. CDR3 in DNA: TGTGCCACCAGTGATTTCCTGAAGACTAGCGGGAGGAGCACAGATACGCAGTATTTT. Amino acid sequence: CATSDFLKTSGRSTDTQYF.